This T cell receptor beta chain was retrieved from a study of cytomegalovirus exposure and HLA in healthy donors. PCR was performed using 60 Vbeta and 13 Jbeta primers. Some clones are missing from TCRdb's copy, which holds only in-frame ones; the method was immunoSEQ multiplex PCR. The table counts roughly 60,000 clones; 2.1% lies in the top ten. Findings and caveats of the study: Some V segments (TRBV6-2 and TRBV6-3 among them) were excluded as indistinguishable.

For this clone: Its specificity is not known.

Trimming pared 2 bases from V and 0 bases from J, leaving 14 bases between. Germline V gene data show CDR1 as SGHVS and CDR2 as FQNEAQ. The length of the CDR3 is 17 residues. Sequences were obtained from PBMCs. The chain uses TRBV7-8 and TRBJ1-3; weak D call: TRBD1 (5 bases). The sequence came from a woman under 30 in good health and CMV-seronegative. The CDR3 coding sequence is TGTGCCAGCAGCTTACCATCGGGGGACCTCTCTGGAAACACCATATATTTT. Protein sequence: CASSLPSGDLSGNTIYF.